A single T cell receptor beta chain is shown here with its context. The germline gives CDR1 LNHDA, CDR2 SQIVND (reference sequence). V was pared by 1 base and J by 3 bases, with 1 base of the junction left unmatched. CDR3 length: 15 residues. The data were taken from a study of Ad26.COV2.S vaccination and SARS-CoV-2 variants. Sequencing used immunoSEQ multiplex PCR; TCRdb keeps in-frame clones, though not all of them. The sample includes around 370,000 clones, 92% of them seen just once. The chain carries TRBV19 and TRBJ2-3, with 10 positions matching TRBD2. Specimen: peripheral blood, collected after recovery from COVID-19. The receptor was isolated from a human donor who had recovered from COVID-19. For the CDR3, the DNA is TGTGCCAGTAGTATAGGGACTAGCGGTACAGATACGCAGTATTTT. Its translation is CASSIGTSGTDTQYF.